The 9 T cell receptor beta chains below come from one sample, sequenced in a study of a mutant IDH1 vaccine in newly diagnosed glioma. TCRdb's copy holds only in-frame clones and misses some; the assay was immunoSEQ multiplex PCR. Of about 51,000 clones in the sample, about 83% were seen once. As to time point: baseline, week 1 (first vaccination visit). Treatment specified: pre-vaccination baseline after standard-of-care therapy. The sequences come from PBMCs, collected from a glioma patient treated with radiotherapy, temozolomide or both. All receptors derive from a woman between 35 and 50 years old with glioma.

V is TRBV12-5 and J is TRBJ1-5; 9 bases are a match to TRBD1. The CDR3 runs to 15 residues. Trimming at V came to 4 bases and at J to 4 bases, leaving 5 bases not matched to a gene. Germline V gene lookup returns CDR1 LGHNT and CDR2 FRNRAP. The CDR3 here is CASGWGQGRNQPQHF. The CDR3 coding sequence is TGTGCTAGTGGTTGGGGACAGGGTAGAAATCAGCCCCAGCATTTT.

The chain couples TRBV7-2 to TRBJ2-1; D is perhaps TRBD1 or TRBD2 (6 bases each). This CDR3 is built from 13 residues. Germline lookup yields CDR1 SGHTA and CDR2 FQGNSA. Trimming left V 5 bases short and J 10 bases short, with 15 bases between. CDR3 residues: CASSGGTRREQFF. In DNA form, the CDR3 reads TGTGCCAGCAGCGGGGGGACACGCAGAGAGCAGTTCTTC.

The chain joins TRBV20-1 to TRBJ2-7, with D unresolved. The CDR3 length is 11 residues. The germline CDR1 and CDR2 sequences are DFQATT and SNEGSKA (reference sequence). V was pared by 3 bases and J by 4 bases, with 7 bases between. This CDR3 reads CSASAEYEQYF. Written as DNA, the CDR3 is TGCAGTGCTAGTGCGGAGTACGAGCAGTACTTC.

V usage is TRBV7-2 and J usage is TRBJ2-4, with 7 bases fitting TRBD1. The CDR3 is 15 residues long. Germline assignment: CDR1 SGHTA and CDR2 FQGNSA. Trimming removed 5 bases from V and 0 bases from J; junction bases left unmatched: 4. For the CDR3, the DNA is TGTGCCAGCAGCATACAGGGGCTAGCCAAAAACATTCAGTACTTC. This codes for CASSIQGLAKNIQYF.

Of note for this clone: One junction end disagrees with the germline gene, perhaps due to a read error. This chain joins TRBV5-6 and TRBJ2-6; TRBD1 matches at 7 bases. This CDR3 comprises 15 residues. Per germline, CDR1 SGHDT and CDR2 YYEEEE. CDR3: CASSSIGAGGNVLTF. CDR3 nucleotide sequence: TGTGCCAGCAGCTCCATAGGGGCAGGGGGCAACGTCCTGACTTTC.

The chain links TRBV11-3 to TRBJ2-2; D call uncertain. V lost 0 bases and J lost 7, with 9 bases in between. This CDR3 is 14 amino acids long. CDR1 and CDR2 (germline): SGHNT, YENEEA. CDR3 amino acids: CASSLEGPGGELFF. In nucleotides, the CDR3 is TGTGCCAGCAGCTTAGAAGGGCCGGGCGGGGAGCTGTTTTTT.

The genes are TRBV18 and TRBJ1-4, with D perhaps matching TRBD1 (6 bases). The CDR3 covers 16 residues. The V gene lost 1 base and the J gene lost 8 bases, with 17 bases spanning the gap. Germline V lookup: CDR1 KGHSH, CDR2 LQKENI. The CDR3 loop is CASSPRKAGADEKLFF. CDR3 in DNA: TGTGCCAGCTCACCACGGAAGGCAGGGGCTGACGAAAAACTGTTTTTT.

The V and J genes are TRBV27 and TRBJ2-7; 7 nucleotides match TRBD1. CDR1 MNHEY and CDR2 SMNVEV come from the germline V gene (reference sequence). The CDR3 totals 12 residues. The junction had 3 bases not matched to a gene; V was cut back by 5 bases and J by 5 bases. This chain's CDR3 is CASSPTGNEQYF. CDR3 sequence (DNA): TGTGCCAGCAGTCCGACAGGGAACGAGCAGTACTTC.

The chain is built from TRBV7-9 and TRBJ1-2; D unclear. Trimming left V 5 bases short and J 7 bases short, with 11 bases between. CDR1 SEHNR and CDR2 FQNEAQ come from the germline V gene (reference sequence). This CDR3 comprises 12 residues. The CDR3 bases are TGTGCCAGCAGCCCCGGACGTAGTGGCTACACCTTC. Translation: CASSPGRSGYTF.